This T cell receptor (beta chain) was profiled in a study of blood T cell repertoires in COVID-19. Data came from immunoSEQ multiplex PCR; TCRdb stores just in-frame clones and leaves some out. The table includes more than 95,000 clones, 75% to 85% detected once. The ends lost 5 bases at V and 0 bases at J; junction bases unmatched: 5. Germline values: CDR1 SGHTA, CDR2 FQGTGA. The CDR3 contains 15 residues. V and J are TRBV7-3 and TRBJ2-3; 7 bases align to TRBD1. This TCR derives from a man aged 60-69 years with acute or convalescent COVID-19. Sequences were obtained from peripheral blood. The CDR3 DNA sequence: TGTGCCAGCAGCCGACAGGGCTCTAGCACAGATACGCAGTATTTT. Its protein product is CASSRQGSSTDTQYF.